The 24 T cell receptor beta chains listed next were all sequenced from one sample in a study of T-cell reconstitution after alpha-beta-depleted transplantation in children. Unique molecular identifiers featured in how the TCRbeta library was prepared. TCRdb called the PCR reads again in MiXCR, with one record for every CDR3 protein. This table has about 58,000 distinct CDR3 sequences, approximately 46% appearing once. The sequenced sample was PBMCs, mostly from graft donor cells, obtained 360 days after TCRalphabeta/CD19-depleted stem cell transplant. The receptors were gathered from a male patient younger than 18 who had a stem cell transplant for acute lymphoblastic leukemia, so the T cells may come from the graft donor.

This chain links TRBV5-1 with TRBJ2-5; D perhaps matches TRBD2 (5 bases). The germline gives CDR1 SGHRS, CDR2 YFSETQ. CDR3 length: 15 amino acids. The V end lost 0 bases, the J end lost 2 bases, and 11 bases lay between the germline ends. The CDR3 nucleotides read TGCGCCAGCAGCTTGGCCCGAGGAGGTCAAGAGACCCAGTACTTC. Its protein is CASSLARGGQETQYF.

This chain links TRBV29-1 with TRBJ1-2, with 7 bases identical to TRBD1. Trimming at V came to 2 bases and at J to 2 bases, leaving 5 bases not matched to a gene. The CDR3 spans 14 residues. Germline CDR1 reads SQVTM; CDR2 reads ANQGSEA. In DNA form, the CDR3 reads TGCAGCGTTGAATTCTTGGGACAGAACTATGGCTACACCTTC. Translating gives CSVEFLGQNYGYTF.

This chain links TRBV10-3 with TRBJ1-6, with TRBD1 matching over 7 bases. This CDR3 comprises 14 residues. Germline CDR1 ENHRY, CDR2 SYGVKD. V lost 2 bases and J lost 11; bases outside the gene matches: 6. In nucleotides, the CDR3 is TGTGCCATCAGTGAGGGGGGGACAGCTACACCCCTCCACTTT. The encoded protein is CAISEGGTATPLHF.

This chain uses TRBV12-3 or TRBV12-4 with TRBJ2-1, with a tentative D call TRBD1 (5 bases). CDR3 length: 14 amino acids. The V end lost 7 bases, the J end lost 4 bases, and 14 bases lay between the germline ends. The CDR3 region is CASTVARTYNEQFF. The CDR3 DNA reads as TGTGCCAGCACCGTGGCTAGGACATACAATGAGCAGTTCTTC.

The rearrangement uses TRBV12-3 or TRBV12-4 and TRBJ2-7, with TRBD1 matching 7 bases. This CDR3 spans 14 amino acids. The V and J ends lost 3 bases and 4 bases, in that order; junction bases with no gene match: 6. CDR3: CASSFRGGTYEQYF. DNA for the CDR3: TGTGCCAGCAGTTTTAGAGGGGGCACTTACGAGCAGTACTTC.

This clonotype has more than one count but fewer than ten. This chain uses TRBV27 with TRBJ2-3, with 9 bases aligning to TRBD1. The CDR3 has 14 residues. CDR1 is MNHEY, CDR2 SMNVEV, per germline (reference sequence). V was clipped by 7 bases and J by 7 bases; unmatched bases: 9. CDR3 DNA sequence: TGTGCCAGCACCCTCGGTGGGACAGGGAATACGCAGTATTTT. Translating it yields CASTLGGTGNTQYF.

V gene TRBV7-6 combines with J gene TRBJ1-3; no definite D call. The germline CDR1 and CDR2 sequences are SGHVS and FNYEAQ. Trimming cost V 1 base and J 2 bases, with 12 bases left between them. The CDR3 contains 16 residues. The CDR3 sequence: CASSLGVGSAGNTIYF. In DNA, the CDR3 is TGTGCCAGCAGCTTAGGGGTGGGTTCGGCTGGAAACACCATATATTTT.

CDR3 sequence (DNA): TGCAGTGCTAACCTCCGAGCGGGGACTCCCCTCCACTTT. The encoded protein is CSANLRAGTPLHF. J is TRBJ1-6 and V is TRBV20-1; a possible D gene is TRBD1 (5 bases). The CDR3 extends over 13 amino acids. Germline CDR1 is DFQATT and CDR2 is SNEGSKA (reference sequence). Trimming removed 4 bases from V and 13 bases from J, with 17 bases in between.

The chain has TRBV7-9 and TRBJ1-1; D is ambiguous. V was trimmed by 1 base and J by 1 base, leaving 10 bases between them. Germline V gives CDR1 SEHNR, CDR2 FQNEAQ (reference sequence). The CDR3 totals 15 residues. DNA for the CDR3: TGTGCCAGCAGCTTAGGTCCCAACAGGAACACTGAAGCTTTCTTT. Translating gives CASSLGPNRNTEAFF.

J is TRBJ2-7 and V is TRBV7-2, with 9 bases matching TRBD1. The germline V gene has CDR1 SGHTA and CDR2 FQGNSA. The CDR3 covers 14 residues. Trimming took 4 bases from V and 3 from J; bases not matched to a gene: 4. The CDR3 bases are TGTGCCAGCAGCTGGGGACAGGGTTTCTACGAGCAGTACTTC. Translating it yields CASSWGQGFYEQYF. Looking up the rest from reference TRBV7-2 and TRBJ2-7 gives the full variable domain: GAGVSQSPSNKVTEKGKDVELRCDPISGHTALYWYRQSLGQGLEFLIYFQGNSAPDKSGLPSDRFSAERTGGSVSTLTIQRTQQEDSAVYLCASSWGQGFYEQYFGPGTRLTVT.

CDR3 nucleotide sequence: TGTGCCAGCACCTTTACAGGGTACGGCTACACCTTC. Encoded protein: CASTFTGYGYTF. The V and J genes are TRBV7-2 and TRBJ1-2, with D possibly matching TRBD1 (6 bases). Germline V gene lookup returns CDR1 SGHTA and CDR2 FQGNSA. The germline V and J ends were trimmed by 7 bases and 8 bases, with 14 bases remaining between them. This CDR3 contains 12 residues.

The chain has TRBV6-1 and TRBJ2-2; 7 bases match TRBD2. V lost 6 bases to trimming and J lost 6 bases; unmatched junction nucleotides: 4. Germline CDR1 and CDR2: MNHNS and SASEGT. This CDR3 is built from 13 residues. The CDR3 spells CASSWTSAGELFF. The CDR3 nucleotides read TGTGCCAGCAGCTGGACTAGTGCCGGGGAGCTGTTTTTT.

Remarks on this clonotype: The conserved closing phenylalanine or tryptophan is absent in this CDR3, likely reflecting a read error. V usage is TRBV5-5 and J usage is TRBJ2-7, with a weak D call TRBD1 (5 bases). CDR1 is SGHKS and CDR2 is YYEKEE in the germline V gene (reference sequence). The CDR3 loop spans 16 amino acids. V lost 3 bases to trimming and J lost 3 bases, with 19 bases between them. CDR3 residues: CASSSLEWGSNYEQYC. In DNA, the CDR3 is TGTGCCAGCAGCTCACTCGAGTGGGGCAGCAACTACGAGCAGTACTGC.

The V and J genes are TRBV11-3 and TRBJ2-2; D uncertain. Germline loops: CDR1 SGHNT, CDR2 YENEEA. Trimming removed 0 bases from V and 4 bases from J, with 6 bases in between. The CDR3 length is 14 residues. The DNA for the CDR3 is TGTGCCAGCAGCTTAGATCCCGTCACCGGGGAGCTGTTTTTT. Protein sequence: CASSLDPVTGELFF.

The chain combines TRBV9 with TRBJ2-1; maybe TRBD2 (6 bases). The CDR3 extends over 14 amino acids. Trimming took off 3 bases at V and 6 bases at J, with 13 bases between the two ends. Germline-derived CDR1 and CDR2 are SGDLS and YYNGEE. In DNA form, the CDR3 reads TGTGCCAGCAGCGCCGGGGGTAAGGTCAATGAGCAGTTCTTC. This sequence encodes CASSAGGKVNEQFF.

There are a few counts of this clonotype. The J gene is TRBJ2-7, the V gene TRBV5-5; TRBD2 matches at 9 bases. This CDR3 contains 15 residues. The V segment lost 1 base and the J segment 3 bases; nucleotides outside the gene matches: 5. CDR1 is SGHKS and CDR2 is YYEKEE in the germline V gene (reference sequence). In DNA form, the CDR3 reads TGTGCCAGCAGCTTGACCGGGACTAGCTTCTACGAGCAGTACTTC. Translation gives CASSLTGTSFYEQYF.

V and J are TRBV28 and TRBJ2-7, with D hard to call. The V and J ends lost 4 bases and 4 bases respectively, with 5 bases between them. CDR1 MDHEN and CDR2 SYDVKM come from the germline V gene. CDR3 size: 11 residues. As DNA, the CDR3 is TGTGCCAGCAGTTCCCTTTACGAGCAGTACTTC. This sequence encodes CASSSLYEQYF.

This clonotype was found a few times. The chain employs TRBV10-3 and TRBJ2-5; D ambiguous. The CDR3 has 15 residues. V was pared by 0 bases and J by 3 bases, with 11 bases between. Germline V gives CDR1 ENHRY, CDR2 SYGVKD. The CDR3 DNA is TGTGCCATCAGTGAGTCGCTCCAGGAGAAAGAGACCCAGTACTTC. Translated, it gives CAISESLQEKETQYF.

This clonotype was observed a handful of times. The chain joins TRBV5-1 to TRBJ1-3, with D hard to call. The CDR3 has 14 amino acids. Germline V gene data show CDR1 as SGHRS and CDR2 as YFSETQ. V was cut by 4 bases and J by 0 bases, with 8 bases left in between. This chain's CDR3 is CASSMGSSGNTIYF. CDR3 bases: TGCGCCAGCAGCATGGGGAGCTCTGGAAACACCATATATTTT.

The J gene is TRBJ1-1, the V gene TRBV7-9, with D hard to call. The CDR3 loop spans 16 amino acids. V was clipped by 2 bases and J by 6 bases, with 19 bases between them. Germline V gene lookup returns CDR1 SEHNR and CDR2 FQNEAQ (reference sequence). The CDR3 loop is CASSLTRESRRAEAFF. The CDR3, as DNA: TGTGCCAGCAGCTTAACCCGGGAATCCCGCCGGGCTGAAGCTTTCTTT.

This chain joins TRBV2 and TRBJ2-1; TRBD2 agrees at 11 bases. The CDR3 is made up of 14 amino acids. The germline gives CDR1 SNHLY, CDR2 FYNNEI. The ends lost 2 bases at V and 8 bases at J; junction bases unmatched: 2. The CDR3 loop reads CASSELAGGYEQFF. The CDR3 region has the DNA TGTGCCAGCAGTGAACTAGCGGGGGGTTATGAGCAGTTCTTC.

The V gene is TRBV16, the J gene TRBJ2-3, with D maybe TRBD1 (6 bases). V shed 0 bases and J shed 3 bases, with 7 bases lying between them. CDR1 and CDR2 from the germline V gene are KGHSY and FQNENV. CDR3 length: 14 residues. The CDR3 DNA is TGTGCCAGCAGCCAATCAAGGGGGACAGATACGCAGTATTTT. Residues: CASSQSRGTDTQYF.

This clonotype was seen a handful of times. The CDR3 spells CSGATGPTDTQYF. The CDR3 coding sequence is TGCAGCGGAGCGACAGGGCCCACAGATACGCAGTATTTT. This chain connects TRBV29-1 to TRBJ2-3; 7 nucleotides line up with TRBD1. Germline V gene data show CDR1 as SQVTM and CDR2 as ANQGSEA. CDR3 length: 13 residues. The ends lost 7 bases at V and 2 bases at J; junction bases unmatched: 6.

In this sample, this clonotype turned up a few times. The rearrangement joins TRBV20-1 to TRBJ2-5; D may be TRBD1 (5 bases). Germline V CDR1 and CDR2: DFQATT, SNEGSKA (reference sequence). V shed 4 bases and J shed 3 bases, with 9 bases lying between them. The CDR3 has 12 residues. The CDR3 DNA reads TGCAGTGCTACCAGGGAAAAAGAGACCCAGTACTTC. Amino acid sequence: CSATREKETQYF.